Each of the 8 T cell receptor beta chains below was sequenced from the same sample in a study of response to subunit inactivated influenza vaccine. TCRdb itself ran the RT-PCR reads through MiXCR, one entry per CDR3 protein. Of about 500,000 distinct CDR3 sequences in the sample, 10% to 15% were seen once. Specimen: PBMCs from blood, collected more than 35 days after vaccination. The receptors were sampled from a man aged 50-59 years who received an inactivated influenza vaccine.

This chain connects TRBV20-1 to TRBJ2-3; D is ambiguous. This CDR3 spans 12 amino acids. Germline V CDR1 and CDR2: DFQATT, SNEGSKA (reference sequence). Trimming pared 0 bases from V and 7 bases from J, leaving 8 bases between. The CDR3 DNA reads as TGCAGTGCTAGAGATGCCGCGAATACGCAGTATTTT. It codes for CSARDAANTQYF.

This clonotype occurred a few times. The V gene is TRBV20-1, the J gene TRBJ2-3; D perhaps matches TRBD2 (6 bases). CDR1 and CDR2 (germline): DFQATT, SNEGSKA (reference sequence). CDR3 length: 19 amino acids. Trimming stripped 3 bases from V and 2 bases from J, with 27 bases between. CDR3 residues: CSASPPTSPISSLTDTQYF. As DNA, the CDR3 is TGCAGTGCTAGCCCCCCGACTAGTCCCATATCATCCCTCACAGATACGCAGTATTTT.

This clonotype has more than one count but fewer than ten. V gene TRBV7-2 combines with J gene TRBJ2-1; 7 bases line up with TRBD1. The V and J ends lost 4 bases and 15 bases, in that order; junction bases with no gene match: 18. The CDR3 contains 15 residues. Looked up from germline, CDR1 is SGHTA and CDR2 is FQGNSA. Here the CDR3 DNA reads TGTGCCAGCAGCTGGCAGGGGGACCCCGTGACCGCGGCGTTCTTC. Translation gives CASSWQGDPVTAAFF.

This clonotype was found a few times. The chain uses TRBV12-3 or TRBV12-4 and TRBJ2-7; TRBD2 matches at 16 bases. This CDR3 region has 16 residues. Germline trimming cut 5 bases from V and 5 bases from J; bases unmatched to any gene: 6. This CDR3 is CASSVTGTSGRDEQYF. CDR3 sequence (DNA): TGTGCCAGCAGTGTAACCGGGACTAGCGGGAGGGACGAGCAGTACTTC.

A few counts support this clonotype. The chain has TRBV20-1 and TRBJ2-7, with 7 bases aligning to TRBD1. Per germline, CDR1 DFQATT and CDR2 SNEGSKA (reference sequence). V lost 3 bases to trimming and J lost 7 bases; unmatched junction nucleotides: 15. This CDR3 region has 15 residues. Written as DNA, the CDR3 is TGCAGTGCTAGTAGGGCAGGGGGATTTTTGGAAGAGCAGTACTTC. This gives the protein CSASRAGGFLEEQYF.

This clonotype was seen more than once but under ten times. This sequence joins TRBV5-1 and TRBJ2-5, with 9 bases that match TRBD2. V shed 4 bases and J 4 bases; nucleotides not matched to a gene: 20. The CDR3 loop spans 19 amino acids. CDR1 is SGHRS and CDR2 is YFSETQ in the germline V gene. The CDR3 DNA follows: TGCGCCAGCAGCCTACGTAGCGGGAGAGAGCTGATAGTAGGAGAGACCCAGTACTTC. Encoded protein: CASSLRSGRELIVGETQYF.

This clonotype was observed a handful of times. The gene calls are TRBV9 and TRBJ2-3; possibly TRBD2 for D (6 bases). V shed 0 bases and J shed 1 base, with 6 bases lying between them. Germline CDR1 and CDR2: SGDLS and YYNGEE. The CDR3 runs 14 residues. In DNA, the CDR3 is TGTGCCAGCAGCGTAGGACTAGGCACAGATACGCAGTATTTT. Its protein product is CASSVGLGTDTQYF.

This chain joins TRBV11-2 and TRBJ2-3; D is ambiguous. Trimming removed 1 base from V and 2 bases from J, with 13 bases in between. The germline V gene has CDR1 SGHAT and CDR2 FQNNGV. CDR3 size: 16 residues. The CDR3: CASSLALVRFTDTQYF. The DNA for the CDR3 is TGTGCCAGCAGCTTAGCATTAGTTCGGTTCACAGATACGCAGTATTTT.